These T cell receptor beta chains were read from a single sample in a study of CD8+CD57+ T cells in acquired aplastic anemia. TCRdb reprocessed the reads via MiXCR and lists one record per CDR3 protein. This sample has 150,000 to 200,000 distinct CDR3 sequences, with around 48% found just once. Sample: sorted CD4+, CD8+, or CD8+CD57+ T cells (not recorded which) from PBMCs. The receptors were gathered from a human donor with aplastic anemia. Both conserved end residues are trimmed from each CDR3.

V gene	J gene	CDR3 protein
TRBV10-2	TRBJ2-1	ASSDGNEQF
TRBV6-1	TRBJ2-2	ASSEHLTGELF
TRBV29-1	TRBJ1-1	SVWGRWDTEAF
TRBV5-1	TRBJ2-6	ASSSGQSEGANVLT
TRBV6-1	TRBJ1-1	ASSEGSTAGAF
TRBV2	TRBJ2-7	ASTGGAEQY
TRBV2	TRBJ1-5	ASSGAFEGANHFNQPQH
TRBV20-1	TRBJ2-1	SARLSGEYNEQF
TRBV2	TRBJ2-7	ASSEMGQFDEQY
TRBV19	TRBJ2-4	ASSSDFRDRRERNIQY
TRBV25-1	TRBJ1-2	ASSGPGQTYGYT
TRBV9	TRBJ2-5	ASSVSRDETQY
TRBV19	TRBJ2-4	ASSIVGGAKNIQY
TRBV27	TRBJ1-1	ASTREGSTEAF
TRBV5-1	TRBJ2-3	ASSSGLAFTDTQY
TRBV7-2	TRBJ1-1	ASSLTAMNTEAF
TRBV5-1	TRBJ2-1	ASSLVEGEQF
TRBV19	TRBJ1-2	ASSIQMGDSYGYT
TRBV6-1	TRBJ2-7	ASRSGPYYEQY
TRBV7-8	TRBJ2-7	ASSTDIYEQY
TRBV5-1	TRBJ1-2	ASSNRGQGYGYT
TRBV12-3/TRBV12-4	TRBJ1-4	ASRATNEKLF
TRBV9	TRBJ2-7	ASSPGDMIYEQY
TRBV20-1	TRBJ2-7	SARRPGTSASNQY
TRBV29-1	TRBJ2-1	SVEASSGARNEQF
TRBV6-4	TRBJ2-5	ASSDSGGETQY
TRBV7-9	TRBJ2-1	ASSPSGRSYNEQF
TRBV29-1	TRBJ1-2	SVGQGHYGYT
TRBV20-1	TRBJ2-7	SARDRRTTYEQY
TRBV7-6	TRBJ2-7	ASSFRDHEQY
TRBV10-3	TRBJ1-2	AISGGEERYGYT
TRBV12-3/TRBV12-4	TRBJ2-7	ASSLSGRNYEQY
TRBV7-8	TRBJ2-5	ASSGFGGRETQY
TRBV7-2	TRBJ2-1	ASSIMGNEQF
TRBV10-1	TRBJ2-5	ASSSRLVRNWTMSQY
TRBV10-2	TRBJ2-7	ASSEVISYEQY
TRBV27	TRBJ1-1	ASRTVGVPNTEAF
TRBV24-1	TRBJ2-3	ATSDLSGTQY
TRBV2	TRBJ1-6	ASRSNRESPLH
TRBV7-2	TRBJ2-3	ASSSEGADTQY
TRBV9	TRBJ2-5	ASSVGSNQETQY
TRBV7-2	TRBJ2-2	ASSLRLTTGELF
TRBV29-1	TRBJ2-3	SVVAASWTDTQY
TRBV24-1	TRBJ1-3	ATSGPGRLCSGNTIY
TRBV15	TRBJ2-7	ATSRVGSVEQY
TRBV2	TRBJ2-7	ASSTGKGEQY
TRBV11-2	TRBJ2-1	ASSETGTGTHEQF
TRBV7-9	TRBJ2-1	ASSLYQGLAGGRNEQF
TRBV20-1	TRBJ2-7	SAPLLAGGSYEQY
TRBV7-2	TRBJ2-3	ASSLDRSDTQY
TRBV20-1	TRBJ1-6	SAQRDSAMYNSPLH
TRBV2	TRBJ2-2	ASSAGVTGELF
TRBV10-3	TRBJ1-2	AISESMDGPSNYGYT